The 27 T cell receptor beta chains given below trace back to one sample, sequenced in a study of beta chain features in type 1 diabetes. Regarding the study as a whole: TCRB CDR3 length was moderately but significantly reduced in all four CD4+ subsets of Type 1 diabetes patients.

Their cognate antigens are unknown. The authors reverse transcribed all of the isolated RNA, so sequencing captured expressed TCRB transcripts. The repertoire was sequenced with immunoSEQ multiplex PCR; TCRdb's copy has only in-frame clones and lacks some. The sample consists of over 120,000 clones, more than 10% of them appearing once. The sample consisted of central memory CD4+ T cells from blood. Source of these receptors: a man aged 18 to 30 with type 1 diabetes.

This clone occurred a few times. J is TRBJ1-1 and V is TRBV14; D is uncertain. The CDR3 is made up of 14 amino acids. Trimming shortened V by 1 base and J by 0 bases, and 6 bases separated the two germline ends. Germline loops: CDR1 SGHDN, CDR2 FVKESK. DNA for the CDR3: TGTGCCAGCAGCCAAGTCTCGATGAACACTGAAGCTTTCTTT. Translation: CASSQVSMNTEAFF.

Notes on this clone: This sample includes further DNA sequences coding for the same CDR3. The rearrangement links TRBV2 to TRBJ2-6, with D tentatively TRBD1 (6 bases). V lost 3 bases and J lost 1, with 10 bases in between. Looked up from germline, CDR1 is SNHLY and CDR2 is FYNNEI. The CDR3 contains 16 residues. The CDR3 DNA follows: TGTGCCAGCAGTGACGAGAGGGGGTCTGGGGCCAACGTCCTGACTTTC. This sequence encodes CASSDERGSGANVLTF.

The chain recombines TRBV5-4 with TRBJ2-7; D is possibly TRBD1 (5 bases). This CDR3 comprises 14 residues. The V gene lost 5 bases and the J gene lost 0 bases, with 12 bases spanning the gap. CDR1 is SGHNT, CDR2 YYREEE, per germline (reference sequence). CDR3 protein: CASRPDRASYEQYF. CDR3 nucleotides: TGTGCCAGCAGACCCGACAGAGCCTCCTACGAGCAGTACTTC.

This clone was detected only a few times. This chain connects TRBV28 to TRBJ2-1, with D possibly TRBD1 on 6 matching bases. CDR3 size: 15 residues. V shed 7 bases and J shed 4 bases, with 17 bases lying between them. Looked up from germline, CDR1 is MDHEN and CDR2 is SYDVKM. Written as DNA, the CDR3 is TGTGCCAGCACCCCCAACAGGGTTCCTTACAATGAGCAGTTCTTC. It yields the protein CASTPNRVPYNEQFF.

In its sample, this clone was seen a few times. The chain recombines TRBV5-6 with TRBJ2-7, with 8 bases aligning to TRBD2. The CDR3 runs 15 residues. From germline, CDR1 is SGHDT and CDR2 YYEEEE. Losses at the gene ends were 4 bases for V and 2 bases for J; bases not matched to a gene: 8. CDR3 coding DNA: TGTGCCAGCAGCCCGGCGGGGGGTGGCCCCTACGAGCAGTACTTC. Its translation is CASSPAGGGPYEQYF.

V and J are TRBV6-5 and TRBJ2-1; possibly TRBD1 for D (6 bases). The germline gives CDR1 MNHEY, CDR2 SVGAGI. The CDR3 contains 14 residues. Deletions cut 6 bases from V and 4 bases from J, with 13 bases between. The CDR3 region has the DNA TGTGCCAGCAGGGGTGGGGACAAATACAATGAGCAGTTCTTC. Protein: CASRGGDKYNEQFF.

This clone was detected a few times. CDR3 in DNA: TGTGCCAGCCAGGGCGACTTGAACACTGAAGCTTTCTTT. Translation: CASQGDLNTEAFF. The V gene is TRBV7-9, the J gene TRBJ1-1; a possible D gene is TRBD1 (5 bases). Deletions cut 8 bases from V and 0 bases from J, with 10 bases between. The CDR3 spans 13 residues. Germline V gene sequence: CDR1 SEHNR, CDR2 FQNEAQ (reference sequence).

This chain connects TRBV7-2 to TRBJ2-3; TRBD2 aligns across 9 bases. Germline values: CDR1 SGHTA, CDR2 FQGNSA. With V trimmed by 8 bases and J by 2 bases, 11 bases remained unmatched. The CDR3 consists of 16 residues. CDR3 coding DNA: TGTGCCAGCCCCCCTGGGCGGGGGGGTTCCACAGATACGCAGTATTTT. This encodes CASPPGRGGSTDTQYF.

CDR3 coding DNA: TGTGCCAGCAGCCCCTCCGCAGGGCTAGCGGGGGTAAACATTCAGTACTTC. It codes for CASSPSAGLAGVNIQYF. The V gene is TRBV4-2, the J gene TRBJ2-4; 10 bases map to TRBD2. The CDR3 is 17 amino acids. Germline CDR1 reads LGHNA; CDR2 reads YNFKEQ. Trimming removed 4 bases from V and 6 bases from J; junction bases left unmatched: 12.

The J gene is TRBJ2-3, the V gene TRBV5-1, with D hard to call. This CDR3 comprises 16 residues. Trimming removed 0 bases at V and 5 bases at J, with 16 bases between. Germline V gives CDR1 SGHRS, CDR2 YFSETQ. The CDR3 DNA reads as TGCGCCAGCAGCTTGGATGTCTCCTCCCTCGTAGATACGCAGTATTTT. This encodes CASSLDVSSLVDTQYF. Full variable domain (outside the CDR3, taken from reference TRBV5-1 and TRBJ2-3): KAGVTQTPRYLIKTRGQQVTLSCSPISGHRSVSWYQQTPGQGLQFLFEYFSETQRNKGNFPGRFSGRQFSNSRSEMNVSTLELGDSALYLCASSLDVSSLVDTQYFGPGTRLTVL.

Only a few counts were recorded for this clone. In DNA form, the CDR3 reads TGTGCCAGCAGCTTAGCAGGGGCTACGGGGAATGAGCAGTTCTTC. Its protein is CASSLAGATGNEQFF. The chain has TRBV7-3 and TRBJ2-1, with D possibly TRBD1 on 6 matching bases. V was shortened by 2 bases and J by 7 bases, with 15 bases between the two germline ends. Germline V gene data show CDR1 as SGHTA and CDR2 as FQGTGA. This CDR3 spans 15 amino acids.

This clone has more than one count but fewer than ten. V and J are TRBV9 and TRBJ1-1; D is ambiguous. With 0 bases removed from V and 9 bases from J, the gap between germline ends came to 9 bases. Germline V gene data show CDR1 as SGDLS and CDR2 as YYNGEE. The CDR3 spans 12 residues. The CDR3 protein is CASSVVSGQAFF. In DNA form, the CDR3 reads TGTGCCAGCAGCGTAGTAAGTGGTCAAGCTTTCTTT.

This clone was detected only a few times. V usage is TRBV28 and J usage is TRBJ2-2, with 9 bases identical to TRBD2. The CDR3 runs to 16 residues. The germline V gene has CDR1 MDHEN and CDR2 SYDVKM. Trimming removed 6 bases from V and 3 bases from J; junction bases left unmatched: 8. The CDR3 DNA reads as TGTGCCAGCAGGCATAGCGGGGGCGTATACACCGGGGAGCTGTTTTTT. Residues: CASRHSGGVYTGELFF.

The chain is built from TRBV28 and TRBJ1-2; D gene uncertain. V was shortened by 3 bases and J by 2 bases, with 4 bases between the two germline ends. This CDR3 has 12 residues. Germline V gives CDR1 MDHEN, CDR2 SYDVKM. CDR3 sequence (DNA): TGTGCCAGCAGTTTTCAAAACTATGGCTACACCTTC. The encoded protein is CASSFQNYGYTF.

This clone came up a few times. The genes are TRBV9 and TRBJ1-1, with 8 bases fitting TRBD1. With V trimmed by 4 bases and J by 2 bases, 7 bases remained unmatched. The length of the CDR3 is 15 residues. The V gene's germline CDR1 is SGDLS and CDR2 YYNGEE. The CDR3 nucleotides are TGTGCCAGCAGCCCGCGGACAGGGTTCAACACTGAAGCTTTCTTT. This gives the protein CASSPRTGFNTEAFF.

The chain is built from TRBV30 and TRBJ2-5; maybe TRBD1 (6 bases). V lost 4 bases, J lost 4 bases, and 13 bases lay in between. Looked up from germline, CDR1 is GTSNPN and CDR2 is SVGIG (reference sequence). The CDR3 has 13 residues. This CDR3 reads CAWTAGALETQYF. The CDR3 DNA is TGTGCCTGGACGGCAGGGGCGCTAGAGACCCAGTACTTC.

The chain combines TRBV11-2 with TRBJ2-1; no reliable D call. Germline V lookup: CDR1 SGHAT, CDR2 FQNNGV. The CDR3 extends over 15 amino acids. The V end lost 0 bases, the J end lost 7 bases, and 13 bases lay between the germline ends. In nucleotides, the CDR3 is TGTGCCAGCAGCTTAGATCGGTCCCTGTGGAATGAGCAGTTCTTC. As protein: CASSLDRSLWNEQFF. The full variable domain, its missing parts supplied by reference TRBV11-2 and TRBJ2-1, is EAGVAQSPRYKIIEKRQSVAFWCNPISGHATLYWYQQILGQGPKLLIQFQNNGVVDDSQLPKDRFSAERLKGVDSTLKIQPAKLEDSAVYLCASSLDRSLWNEQFFGPGTRLTVL.

This clone occurred a few times. The chain uses TRBV6-6 and TRBJ1-1; perhaps TRBD1 as D (5 bases). This CDR3 has 10 amino acids. The germline CDR1 and CDR2 sequences are MNHNY and SVGAGI (reference sequence). Between the trimmed V and J ends, which lost 10 bases and 11 bases, there was a span of 14 bases. CDR3 loop: CATARGDAFF. For the CDR3, the DNA is TGTGCCACCGCACGGGGGGACGCTTTCTTT.

This chain connects TRBV6-1 to TRBJ2-1; D perhaps matches TRBD1 (6 bases). The CDR3 loop spans 15 amino acids. Germline values: CDR1 MNHNS, CDR2 SASEGT. V was pared by 1 base and J by 1 base, with 8 bases between. CDR3 protein: CASSEGDISYNEQFF. CDR3 coding DNA: TGTGCCAGCAGTGAAGGGGACATTTCCTACAATGAGCAGTTCTTC.

This clone was recorded a few times. The rearrangement uses TRBV9 and TRBJ2-6; no reliable D call. The germline V and J ends were trimmed by 4 bases and 1 base, with 9 bases remaining between them. The CDR3 spans 15 residues. Per germline, CDR1 SGDLS and CDR2 YYNGEE. The CDR3 is CASSPDNSGANVLTF. CDR3 sequence (DNA): TGTGCCAGCAGCCCAGATAATTCTGGGGCCAACGTCCTGACTTTC.

The chain joins TRBV28 to TRBJ2-7; TRBD2 matches at 7 bases. V was pared by 6 bases and J by 9 bases, with 20 bases of the junction left unmatched. Per the germline V gene, CDR1 is MDHEN and CDR2 is SYDVKM. CDR3 length: 16 residues. The DNA of the CDR3 is TGTGCCAGCAGCCCGACCCTGGCGGGGGAAAGCTCACGGCAGTACTTC. Translated, it gives CASSPTLAGESSRQYF.

This clone was recorded a few times. At the DNA level, this CDR3 is encoded by other sequences in the same sample as well. This chain connects TRBV29-1 to TRBJ2-7; D might be TRBD1 (5 bases). V was trimmed by 4 bases and J by 0 bases, leaving 13 bases between them. CDR3 length equals 14 residues. Germline CDR1 reads SQVTM; CDR2 reads ANQGSEA. The CDR3 loop reads CSVGPRVGSYEQYF. The CDR3 bases are TGCAGCGTTGGCCCCAGGGTGGGCTCCTACGAGCAGTACTTC.

This clone was seen a handful of times. V usage is TRBV30 and J usage is TRBJ2-3; the D gene is possibly TRBD2 (6 bases). The V end was cut by 4 bases, the J end by 0 bases, with 11 bases between. This CDR3 has 14 residues. Germline-derived CDR1 and CDR2 are GTSNPN and SVGIG (reference sequence). The CDR3 sequence is CAWTLAPSTDTQYF. CDR3 nucleotide sequence: TGTGCCTGGACACTAGCCCCTAGCACAGATACGCAGTATTTT. The full variable domain, in which reference TRBV30 and TRBJ2-3 provide the parts outside the CDR3, is SQTIHQWPATLVQPVGSPLSLECTVEGTSNPNLYWYRQAAGRGLQLLFYSVGIGQISSEVPQNLSASRPQDRQFILSSKKLLLSDSGFYLCAWTLAPSTDTQYFGPGTRLTVL.

V gene TRBV4-2 combines with J gene TRBJ2-3; tentatively, D is TRBD2 (6 bases). V was trimmed by 6 bases and J by 6 bases, leaving 25 bases between them. This CDR3 comprises 17 residues. The germline gives CDR1 LGHNA, CDR2 YNFKEQ. The CDR3: CASRREAGTSPGDTQYF. For the CDR3, the DNA is TGTGCCAGCAGACGAGAAGCCGGGACTTCCCCCGGGGATACGCAGTATTTT.

This clone was found a few times. V and J are TRBV2 and TRBJ1-5; D is undetermined. Germline V gene sequence: CDR1 SNHLY, CDR2 FYNNEI. This CDR3 has 13 residues. Trimming removed 8 bases from V and 0 bases from J, with 8 bases in between. The CDR3 DNA sequence: TGTGCCAGCCGCGGGGATAGCAATCAGCCCCAGCATTTT. It specifies CASRGDSNQPQHF.

This rearrangement joins TRBV30 to TRBJ2-7; TRBD2 is a possible D gene (5 bases). Per the germline V gene, CDR1 is GTSNPN and CDR2 is SVGIG (reference sequence). V gave up 4 bases and J gave up 1 base, with 8 bases separating them. The CDR3 covers 12 residues. This chain's CDR3 is CAWNKRSYEQYF. The CDR3 coding sequence is TGTGCCTGGAACAAGCGGTCCTACGAGCAGTACTTC.

In its sample, this clone was seen a few times. The gene calls are TRBV27 and TRBJ1-2; D may be TRBD1 (5 bases). Trimming left V 6 bases short and J 2 bases short, with 7 bases between. The germline V gene has CDR1 MNHEY and CDR2 SMNVEV (reference sequence). This CDR3 is built from 12 residues. CDR3 sequence (DNA): TGTGCCAGCAGATGGGGGAACTATGGCTACACCTTC. This translates into CASRWGNYGYTF.